The next 14 T cell receptor beta chains were all read from a single sample in a study of blood T cell repertoires in COVID-19. Produced via immunoSEQ multiplex PCR; TCRdb's table is partial and in-frame only. The repertoire holds around 210,000 clones, with approximately 84% as singletons. Sample: peripheral blood. These receptor sequences come from a woman of 80 years or more with COVID-19, enrolled during active disease.

The CDR3 protein is CAIRAQGGDYGYTF. The CDR3 DNA sequence: TGTGCCATCAGAGCCCAGGGAGGCGACTATGGCTACACCTTC. This chain links TRBV10-3 with TRBJ1-2; possible D gene TRBD1, 5 bases. Trimming took off 6 bases at V and 3 bases at J, with 14 bases between the two ends. CDR1 and CDR2 from the germline V gene are ENHRY and SYGVKD. The CDR3 length is 14 residues.

This clone came up a few times. The gene calls are TRBV12-5 and TRBJ2-7, with 8 bases aligning to TRBD2. V lost 7 bases to trimming and J lost 4 bases; unmatched junction nucleotides: 6. The CDR3 runs 13 residues. Germline CDR1 is LGHNT and CDR2 is FRNRAP. CDR3 amino acids: CASAPGLGYEQYF. The CDR3 bases are TGTGCTAGTGCCCCGGGACTAGGATACGAGCAGTACTTC.

The chain couples TRBV19 to TRBJ2-7; TRBD2 might be the D (6 bases). CDR3 size: 17 residues. From germline, CDR1 is LNHDA and CDR2 SQIVND (reference sequence). V was cut by 4 bases and J by 3 bases, with 22 bases left in between. CDR3 in DNA: TGTGCCAGTAGTAGTGACCGGGGTTTACGGGGGAGCTACGAGCAGTACTTC. Amino acids: CASSSDRGLRGSYEQYF.

The V and J genes are TRBV3-1 (or the pseudogene TRBV3-2) and TRBJ2-5; no clear D gene. The germline V gene encodes CDR1 LGHDT and CDR2 YNNKEL (reference sequence). Trimming took 4 bases from V and 5 from J, leaving 11 bases between them. The CDR3 has 13 amino acids. The CDR3 loop is CASSPTGAETQYF. The CDR3 nucleotides read TGTGCCAGCAGCCCCACGGGTGCGGAGACCCAGTACTTC.

This chain joins TRBV7-2 and TRBJ2-2, with 7 bases that match TRBD2. The V and J ends lost 6 bases and 4 bases, in that order; junction bases with no gene match: 11. Germline V lookup: CDR1 SGHTA, CDR2 FQGNSA. This CDR3 has 16 amino acids. In DNA form, the CDR3 reads TGTGCCAGCAGAAAGGTTGCGGGGGTGCCCACCGGGGAGCTGTTTTTT. Translation: CASRKVAGVPTGELFF.

CDR3 sequence: CASSLGAGTVAYEQYF. CDR3 DNA: TGCGCCAGCAGCTTGGGGGCCGGGACAGTCGCCTACGAGCAGTACTTC. The chain couples TRBV5-1 to TRBJ2-7, with 7 nucleotides matching TRBD1. Per germline, CDR1 SGHRS and CDR2 YFSETQ. V was clipped by 0 bases and J by 2 bases; unmatched bases: 8. There are 16 residues in the CDR3.

The V call is TRBV5-1, the J call TRBJ1-2; the D gene is possibly TRBD1 (5 bases). Germline CDR1 is SGHRS and CDR2 is YFSETQ. Trimming pared 4 bases from V and 8 bases from J, leaving 15 bases between. This CDR3 is 13 amino acids long. CDR3 in amino acids: CASSPGGSEGYTF. The CDR3 bases are TGCGCCAGCAGCCCGGGGGGGTCGGAAGGCTACACCTTC. Variable domain in full (rest from reference TRBV5-1 and TRBJ1-2): KAGVTQTPRYLIKTRGQQVTLSCSPISGHRSVSWYQQTPGQGLQFLFEYFSETQRNKGNFPGRFSGRQFSNSRSEMNVSTLELGDSALYLCASSPGGSEGYTFGSGTRLTVV.

V and J are TRBV2 and TRBJ2-1; D is possibly TRBD2 (6 bases). V was shortened by 7 bases and J by 4 bases, with 14 bases between the two germline ends. Germline V CDR1 and CDR2: SNHLY, FYNNEI. The CDR3 length is 14 residues. CDR3 DNA: TGTGCCAGCACCTTAGCGGACCTTTACAATGAGCAGTTCTTC. This sequence encodes CASTLADLYNEQFF. The whole variable domain, filled in from reference TRBV2 and TRBJ2-1, reads EPEVTQTPSHQVTQMGQEVILRCVPISNHLYFYWYRQILGQKVEFLVSFYNNEISEKSEIFDDQFSVERPDGSNFTLKIRSTKLEDSAMYFCASTLADLYNEQFFGPGTRLTVL.

The gene calls are TRBV7-3 and TRBJ2-6, with D hard to call. The CDR3 has 15 amino acids. The V and J ends lost 4 bases and 4 bases respectively, with 11 bases between them. Germline V gene sequence: CDR1 SGHTA, CDR2 FQGTGA. This CDR3 reads CASSSSPPGANVLTF. CDR3 DNA sequence: TGTGCCAGCAGCTCGAGTCCTCCGGGGGCCAACGTCCTGACTTTC.

This chain connects TRBV29-1 to TRBJ2-3, with 12 positions matching TRBD2. V gave up 3 bases and J gave up 2 bases; unmatched junction bases: 6. CDR3 size: 16 residues. Germline CDR1 reads SQVTM; CDR2 reads ANQGSEA. The CDR3 here is CSVDRRTSGTTDTQYF. CDR3 coding DNA: TGCAGCGTTGACCGAAGGACTAGCGGGACCACAGATACGCAGTATTTT.

This clone has more than one count but fewer than ten. This sequence joins TRBV5-1 and TRBJ2-5, with 10 positions matching TRBD1. The V gene's germline CDR1 is SGHRS and CDR2 YFSETQ. V lost 4 bases, J lost 4 bases, and 4 bases stayed unmatched. The CDR3 is 14 amino acids. The CDR3 region has the DNA TGCGCCAGCAGCAGGGGACAGGGGATAGAGACCCAGTACTTC. Translation: CASSRGQGIETQYF.

The V call is TRBV12-3 or TRBV12-4, the J call TRBJ1-1; unclear D gene. The CDR3 loop spans 12 amino acids. Deletions cut 10 bases from V and 1 base from J, with 10 bases between. The CDR3 loop is CATGLRNTEAFF. CDR3 in DNA: TGTGCCACAGGACTCCGGAACACTGAAGCTTTCTTT.

This chain uses TRBV7-8 with TRBJ1-2; D may be TRBD1 (6 bases). V was clipped by 5 bases and J by 5 bases, with 24 bases between them. CDR1 and CDR2 (germline): SGHVS, FQNEAQ. This CDR3 is 17 amino acids long. DNA for the CDR3: TGTGCCAGCAGCGGGGGACGACAGTGGCCGCAGGGGTATGGCTACACCTTC. This encodes CASSGGRQWPQGYGYTF.

The genes are TRBV27 and TRBJ2-1, with 7 bases lining up with TRBD2. With V trimmed by 3 bases and J by 8 bases, 10 bases remained unmatched. Looked up from germline, CDR1 is MNHEY and CDR2 is SMNVEV (reference sequence). The CDR3 sequence is 15 residues long. CDR3 residues: CASSFMASGVDEQFF. CDR3 nucleotides: TGTGCCAGCAGTTTTATGGCCAGCGGGGTTGATGAGCAGTTCTTC.